This T cell receptor (beta chain) was obtained from a study of blood T cell repertoires in COVID-19. The repertoire was sequenced with immunoSEQ multiplex PCR; TCRdb's copy has only in-frame clones and lacks some. The repertoire includes over 300,000 clones, around 87% of them detected once, and approximately 6.2% sits in the top ten. The receptor was derived from a man in his late teens or twenties with active or convalescent COVID-19. Sequenced input: peripheral blood.

The CDR3: CASSGGSGRFGEQFF. The CDR3 region has the DNA TGTGCCAGCAGCGGTGGTAGCGGGAGATTTGGTGAGCAGTTCTTC. V is TRBV6-5 and J is TRBJ2-1, with 9 bases matching TRBD2. The junction had 12 bases not matched to a gene; V was cut back by 6 bases and J by 9 bases. Germline CDR1 is MNHEY and CDR2 is SVGAGI. The CDR3 loop spans 15 amino acids.